This is a list of T cell receptor beta chains from one sample in a study of CD8 T cells in ankylosing spondylitis. TCRdb called the 5' RACE reads again in MiXCR, with one record for every CDR3 protein. The sample records 700,000 to 850,000 distinct CDR3 sequences, approximately 10% being singletons. The sequencing sample was made of blood, either unsorted or a sorted T cell fraction (not recorded which). Receptor source: a male donor with ankylosing spondylitis. The CDR3 runs from the conserved cysteine through the conserved F or W. D genes are given only for firm matches. Clone size is given for some rows only: seen once, a few or many times, or a class if the clone is expanded.

J: TRBJ2-7
V: TRBV6-5
size: few
D: -
DNA: TGTGCCAGCAGTTACAATCCGGGGGACTCCTACGAGCAGTACTTC
CDR3: CASSYNPGDSYEQYF

J: TRBJ2-5
V: TRBV24-1
size: -
D: TRBD1
DNA: TGTGCCACCAGTGATCCCGAGGGGACAGGGGAGACCCAGTACTTC
CDR3: CATSDPEGTGETQYF

J: TRBJ1-6
V: TRBV10-3
size: -
D: -
DNA: TGTGCCATGAGGGGAATCGGAAATTCACCCCTCCACTTT
CDR3: CAMRGIGNSPLHF

J: TRBJ2-1
V: TRBV7-2
size: few
D: -
DNA: TGTGCCAGCAGCTTTGACCCGAGGGGTGAGCAGTTCTTC
CDR3: CASSFDPRGEQFF

J: TRBJ2-1
V: TRBV6-2/TRBV6-3
size: few
D: TRBD2
DNA: TGTGCCACCTCGGGACTAGCCCTGGGCAATGAGCAGTTCTTC
CDR3: CATSGLALGNEQFF

J: TRBJ1-2
V: TRBV29-1
size: many
D: TRBD1
DNA: TGCAGCGTTGAACAGGGGGCAGGCTATGGCTACACCTTC
CDR3: CSVEQGAGYGYTF

J: TRBJ2-7
V: TRBV20-1
size: few
D: -
DNA: TGCAGTGCTCACGATGACAAAGCCTACGAGCAGTACTTC
CDR3: CSAHDDKAYEQYF

J: TRBJ1-1
V: TRBV6-1
size: -
D: -
DNA: TGTGCCAGCATGAGTGTACAGTTGATGACTGAAGCTTTCTTT
CDR3: CASMSVQLMTEAFF

J: TRBJ2-2
V: TRBV20-1
size: -
D: -
DNA: TGCAGTGCTAGTGCTAGAAAAACCGGGGAGCTGTTTTTT
CDR3: CSASARKTGELFF

J: TRBJ2-2
V: TRBV5-5
size: many
D: -
DNA: TGTGCCAGCAGCTTACCGGGCGCGAACACCGGGGAGCTGTTTTTT
CDR3: CASSLPGANTGELFF

J: TRBJ1-5
V: TRBV28
size: few
D: -
DNA: TGTGCCAGCAGTCCTCTTTGGCAGCCCCAGCATTTT
CDR3: CASSPLWQPQHF

J: TRBJ1-1
V: TRBV5-1
size: few
D: -
DNA: TGCGCCAGCAGCTTGGTTGGGGGCAGAGGAGGCACTGAAGCTTTCTTT
CDR3: CASSLVGGRGGTEAFF

J: TRBJ2-3
V: TRBV6-5
size: few
D: TRBD1
DNA: TGTGCCAGCAGTTACACTTACAGGGGTGATACGCAGTATTTT
CDR3: CASSYTYRGDTQYF

J: TRBJ1-3
V: TRBV4-1
size: -
D: -
DNA: TGCGCCAGCAGCCGCCCGGGGACGGCTGGAAACACCATATATTTT
CDR3: CASSRPGTAGNTIYF

J: TRBJ2-7
V: TRBV11-2
size: -
D: TRBD2
DNA: TGTGCCAGCAGCCGGACTAGCGGGAGAGTCCCGAACACCTACGAGCAGTACTTC
CDR3: CASSRTSGRVPNTYEQYF

J: TRBJ2-5
V: TRBV4-3
size: -
D: -
DNA: TGCGCCAGCAGCCCCTTGGGTCAGTGGCAGACCCAGTACTTC
CDR3: CASSPLGQWQTQYF

J: TRBJ2-7
V: TRBV20-1
size: few
D: -
DNA: TGCAGTGCTAGAGATTCTCGGGGGGCGGGATACGAGCAGTACTTC
CDR3: CSARDSRGAGYEQYF

J: TRBJ2-5
V: TRBV28
size: few
D: TRBD1
DNA: TGTGCCAGCAGTTTCCGGGACAGCAAGTACCAAGAGACCCAGTACTTC
CDR3: CASSFRDSKYQETQYF

J: TRBJ1-2
V: TRBV29-1
size: few
D: -
DNA: TGCAGCGTTGAGACCCGGGACCTGGGCTACACCTTC
CDR3: CSVETRDLGYTF

J: TRBJ1-6
V: TRBV12-3/TRBV12-4
size: -
D: -
DNA: TGTGCCAGCAGCCGAGGGGTTTCACCCCTCCACTTT
CDR3: CASSRGVSPLHF

J: TRBJ2-6
V: TRBV5-1
size: -
D: -
DNA: TGCGCCAGCAGCTCAACGGCCCCAAGGTCCGGGGCCAACGTCCTGACTTTC
CDR3: CASSSTAPRSGANVLTF

J: TRBJ2-1
V: TRBV10-3
size: many
D: TRBD2
DNA: TGTGCCATCAGTTCCACTAGCGGGGAAGGTAGCTCCTACAATGAGCAGTTCTTC
CDR3: CAISSTSGEGSSYNEQFF

J: TRBJ2-3
V: TRBV4-2
size: few
D: -
DNA: TGTGCCAGCAGCCAAGAGGGCTTTTCTAGCACAGATACGCAGTATTTT
CDR3: CASSQEGFSSTDTQYF

J: TRBJ2-1
V: TRBV20-1
size: -
D: -
DNA: TGCAGTGCTAGGATCTCCTACAATGAGCAGTTCTTC
CDR3: CSARISYNEQFF

J: TRBJ1-1
V: TRBV5-1
size: -
D: -
DNA: TGCGCCAGCAGCTTCGACATCACCGGCGGCGCTGAAGCTTTCTTT
CDR3: CASSFDITGGAEAFF

J: TRBJ2-5
V: TRBV4-3
size: many
D: -
DNA: TGCGCCAGCAGCCAGGGAAGCGGGGAGACCCAGTACTTC
CDR3: CASSQGSGETQYF

J: TRBJ1-1
V: TRBV28
size: few
D: -
DNA: TGTGCCAGCAGTGTGCCGGGGACGGTTAACACTGAAGCTTTCTTT
CDR3: CASSVPGTVNTEAFF

J: TRBJ2-2
V: TRBV5-6
size: many
D: -
DNA: TGTGCCAGCAGCTTATTGGCTGGTTTCACGAACACCGGGGAGCTGTTTTTT
CDR3: CASSLLAGFTNTGELFF

J: TRBJ2-5
V: TRBV25-1
size: few
D: -
DNA: TGTGCCAGCAGCCAAAATCGGAAAGGACAAGAGACCCAGTACTTC
CDR3: CASSQNRKGQETQYF

J: TRBJ2-7
V: TRBV5-1
size: many
D: -
DNA: TGCGCCAGCAGCTTGGGTCGGACAGCGGGTTCCTACGAGCAGTACTTC
CDR3: CASSLGRTAGSYEQYF

J: TRBJ1-5
V: TRBV6-1
size: many
D: TRBD1
DNA: TGTGCCAGCAGGCAACGGGACAGAGTCAATCAGCCCCAGCATTTT
CDR3: CASRQRDRVNQPQHF

J: TRBJ2-4
V: TRBV3-1
size: few
D: -
DNA: TGTGCCAGCAGCCAAGAGGGTTGGGCCAAAAACATTCAGTACTTC
CDR3: CASSQEGWAKNIQYF

J: TRBJ1-4
V: TRBV7-2
size: few
D: -
DNA: TGTGCCAGCAGCTTACAGTTTAATGAAAAACTGTTTTTT
CDR3: CASSLQFNEKLFF

J: TRBJ2-1
V: TRBV11-2
size: few
D: -
DNA: TGTGCCAGCAGCTGGATGACTCTCGATGAGCAGTTCTTC
CDR3: CASSWMTLDEQFF

J: TRBJ2-5
V: TRBV2
size: many
D: -
DNA: TGTGCCAGCAGTGAACGGGAGACCCAGTACTTC
CDR3: CASSERETQYF